Shown below are 28 T cell receptor beta chains from a single sample sequenced in a study of control samples from healthy donors and cancer patients. Data came from immunoSEQ multiplex PCR; TCRdb stores just in-frame clones and leaves some out. This sample has roughly 86,000 clones, with 90% found just once. Material: blood. All receptors derive from a woman aged 18-29 years in good health.

This clone was seen once. The chain uses TRBV11-1 and TRBJ2-7, with 8 bases identical to TRBD2. The CDR3 totals 15 residues. V gave up 1 base and J gave up 3 bases; unmatched junction bases: 5. From germline, CDR1 is SGHAT and CDR2 FQDESV (reference sequence). Written as DNA, the CDR3 is TGTGCCAGCAGCTTAGAAGCGGGGGCCAACTACGAGCAGTACTTC. Translated: CASSLEAGANYEQYF. The whole variable domain, filled in from reference TRBV11-1 and TRBJ2-7, reads EAEVAQSPRYKITEKSQAVAFWCDPISGHATLYWYRQILGQGPELLVQFQDESVVDDSQLPKDRFSAERLKGVDSTLKIQPAELGDSAMYLCASSLEAGANYEQYFGPGTRLTVT.

Comments on this clone: This same CDR3 is encoded by further DNA sequences in the sample. The chain joins TRBV5-1 to TRBJ2-5; 9 nucleotides agree with TRBD1. Germline V gene data show CDR1 as SGHRS and CDR2 as YFSETQ. The CDR3 extends over 13 amino acids. J was trimmed by 4 bases and V by 3 bases; bases with no gene match: 1. CDR3 loop: CASSSQGAETQYF. In DNA form, the CDR3 reads TGCGCCAGCAGCTCACAGGGGGCAGAGACCCAGTACTTC.

CDR3 protein: CASSKAQGACYTEAFF. In DNA form, the CDR3 reads TGTGCCAGCAGCAAAGCGCAGGGGGCTTGTTACACTGAAGCTTTCTTT. The V gene is TRBV21-1, the J gene TRBJ1-1; the table gives TRBD1 as D, unverified against the DNA. TRBV21-1 is noted as a pseudogene. CDR3 length: 16 amino acids.

A note on this clone: Other nucleotide sequences from this sample produce the same CDR3. DNA of the CDR3: TGTGCCAGCAGCTTACGGACACCTAACTATGGCTACACCTTC. It specifies CASSLRTPNYGYTF. The chain links TRBV7-2 to TRBJ1-2; possible D gene TRBD1, 5 bases. V lost 2 bases and J 0 bases, leaving 7 bases between the germline ends. Germline V gives CDR1 SGHTA, CDR2 FQGNSA. CDR3 size: 14 residues.

The chain uses TRBV3-1 (or the pseudogene TRBV3-2) and TRBJ1-2, with D perhaps TRBD1 (6 bases). There are 12 residues in the CDR3. The germline CDR1 and CDR2 sequences are LGHDT and YNNKEL (reference sequence). V dropped 0 bases and J dropped 13 bases, with 12 bases sitting between them. The DNA for the CDR3 is TGTGCCAGCAGCCAAGAGGGGGGGCCTGCCACCTTC. Residues: CASSQEGGPATF.

The chain has TRBV7-8 and TRBJ2-1; D unclear. Trimming cost V 3 bases and J 5 bases, with 5 bases left between them. This CDR3 spans 12 amino acids. CDR1 SGHVS and CDR2 FQNEAQ come from the germline V gene. CDR3 sequence: CASSLQHNEQFF. CDR3 nucleotide sequence: TGTGCCAGCAGCTTGCAACACAATGAGCAGTTCTTC. Variable domain in full (rest from reference TRBV7-8 and TRBJ2-1): GAGVSQSPRYKVAKRGQDVALRCDPISGHVSLFWYQQALGQGPEFLTYFQNEAQLDKSGLPSDRFFAERPEGSVSTLKIQRTQQEDSAVYLCASSLQHNEQFFGPGTRLTVL.

The J gene is TRBJ2-1, the V gene TRBV7-9, with a tentative D call TRBD2 (5 bases). Germline V gives CDR1 SEHNR, CDR2 FQNEAQ (reference sequence). V dropped 5 bases and J dropped 0 bases, with 20 bases sitting between them. This CDR3 contains 18 residues. CDR3 DNA: TGTGCCAGCAGCCTTAAAGTGCGGTTGGCGGGCTCCTACAATGAGCAGTTCTTC. This sequence encodes CASSLKVRLAGSYNEQFF.

The V and J genes are TRBV12-3 or TRBV12-4 and TRBJ1-1, with TRBD1 identical over 11 bases. J gave up 11 bases and V 6 bases, and 8 bases lay outside the gene matches. This CDR3 is 13 amino acids long. This CDR3 reads CASRHGQGADAFF. CDR3 coding DNA: TGTGCCAGCAGACATGGACAGGGGGCGGACGCTTTCTTT.

The genes are TRBV4-1 and TRBJ2-2; no clear D. Germline-derived CDR1 and CDR2 are MGHRA and YSYEKL. The CDR3 totals 14 residues. The germline V and J ends were trimmed by 4 bases and 4 bases, with 10 bases remaining between them. The CDR3 protein is CASSPPLGTGELFF. Here the CDR3 DNA reads TGCGCCAGCAGCCCCCCATTGGGCACCGGGGAGCTGTTTTTT.

The chain has TRBV3-1 (or the pseudogene TRBV3-2) and TRBJ2-3; D call uncertain. This CDR3 has 14 residues. Trimming stripped 3 bases from V and 4 bases from J, with 11 bases between. The germline V gene has CDR1 LGHDT and CDR2 YNNKEL (reference sequence). CDR3: CASSHRGPSDTQYF. The CDR3 DNA reads as TGTGCCAGCAGCCATCGAGGACCCTCAGATACGCAGTATTTT.

This rearrangement joins TRBV4-1 to TRBJ2-7, with TRBD2 matching 8 bases. With 3 bases clipped from V and 1 base from J, the junction kept 11 bases outside the gene matches. This CDR3 is 17 amino acids long. CDR1 MGHRA and CDR2 YSYEKL come from the germline V gene. CDR3 protein: CASSHSRGASGSYEQYF. The CDR3 DNA is TGCGCCAGCAGCCATTCCCGCGGCGCTAGCGGGTCCTACGAGCAGTACTTC.

The V gene is TRBV28, the J gene TRBJ1-1, with a tentative D call TRBD1 (5 bases). CDR1 and CDR2 from the germline V gene are MDHEN and SYDVKM. V was trimmed by 2 bases and J by 1 base, leaving 8 bases between them. This CDR3 has 14 residues. DNA of the CDR3: TGTGCCAGCAGTTTACAGGGACCGAACACTGAAGCTTTCTTT. It yields the protein CASSLQGPNTEAFF.

The CDR3 protein is CASRTQGDYNSPLHF. Written as DNA, the CDR3 is TGTGCCAGCAGAACGCAGGGGGACTATAATTCACCCCTCCACTTT. V is TRBV5-4 and J is TRBJ1-6; 7 bases line up with TRBD1. Germline CDR1 is SGHNT and CDR2 is YYREEE (reference sequence). This CDR3 is 15 amino acids long. V trimming: 5 bases; J trimming: 3 bases; junction bases outside the gene matches: 5.

The chain employs TRBV12-3 or TRBV12-4 and TRBJ1-1; D not certain. The CDR3 has 13 amino acids. V dropped 2 bases and J dropped 5 bases, with 9 bases sitting between them. CDR3 protein: CASSLSSATEAFF. Here the CDR3 DNA reads TGTGCCAGCAGTTTATCGTCGGCGACTGAAGCTTTCTTT.

The chain's CDR3 is CASSYRGNEQFF. The DNA of the CDR3 is TGTGCCAGCAGTTACAGGGGTAATGAGCAGTTCTTC. The chain joins TRBV12-3 or TRBV12-4 to TRBJ2-1; TRBD1 matches at 7 bases. The J segment lost 7 bases and the V segment lost 4 bases, leaving 1 base of the junction unmatched. The length of the CDR3 is 12 residues.

This rearrangement joins TRBV4-2 to TRBJ1-2, with 9 positions matching TRBD1. The germline V gene encodes CDR1 LGHNA and CDR2 YNFKEQ. V gave up 1 base and J gave up 8 bases; unmatched junction bases: 17. This CDR3 contains 18 residues. The CDR3 spells CASSQALWTGEVAIGYTF. DNA of the CDR3: TGTGCCAGCAGCCAAGCACTCTGGACAGGGGAAGTAGCAATAGGCTACACCTTC.

Turning to this clone: Because the CDR3's place on the DNA is in doubt, the DNA is left out and the CDR3 is given as listed by TCRdb. The chain carries TRBV28 and TRBJ1-4. Germline V CDR1 and CDR2: MDHEN, SYDVKM. Ends included, the CDR3 has 14 residues. The CDR3 loop reads CASSSSATNEKLFF.

The chain uses TRBV2 and TRBJ1-2; the D gene is possibly TRBD1 (6 bases). The CDR3 consists of 13 residues. The V end was cut by 6 bases, the J end by 4 bases, with 12 bases between. From germline, CDR1 is SNHLY and CDR2 FYNNEI. The CDR3 DNA reads as TGTGCCAGCAGCGAGGACAGCCCCTATGGCTACACCTTC. It translates to CASSEDSPYGYTF.

The chain employs TRBV15 and TRBJ2-5; D perhaps matches TRBD1 (5 bases). Deletions cut 4 bases from V and 2 bases from J, with 14 bases between. There are 15 residues in the CDR3. Germline CDR1 LNHNV, CDR2 YYDKDF (reference sequence). The CDR3 bases are TGTGCCACCAGCACTAGGGGAACAGAGCAAGAGACCCAGTACTTC. Protein product: CATSTRGTEQETQYF.

This sequence joins TRBV5-1 and TRBJ2-7; possible D gene TRBD2, 6 bases. With 0 bases removed from V and 6 bases from J, the gap between germline ends came to 22 bases. Germline V gives CDR1 SGHRS, CDR2 YFSETQ. This CDR3 has 17 amino acids. CDR3 loop: CASSLGRGRDFSPEQYF. The CDR3 coding sequence is TGCGCCAGCAGCTTGGGCCGGGGTCGGGACTTCTCTCCCGAGCAGTACTTC.

This chain connects TRBV7-3 to TRBJ2-5, with 7 bases fitting TRBD2. The CDR3 extends over 15 amino acids. The V gene end was trimmed by 0 bases and the J gene end by 2 bases; junction bases not matched to a gene: 3. Germline assignment: CDR1 SGHTA and CDR2 FQGTGA. The CDR3 loop is CASSLTGEGQETQYF. CDR3 DNA: TGTGCCAGCAGCTTAACAGGGGAGGGTCAAGAGACCCAGTACTTC.

The genes are TRBV2 and TRBJ1-3; tentatively, D is TRBD1 (6 bases). Germline-derived CDR1 and CDR2 are SNHLY and FYNNEI. The CDR3 has 13 residues. The germline V and J ends were trimmed by 2 bases and 4 bases, with 6 bases remaining between them. CDR3 coding DNA: TGTGCCAGCAGTGAACAGGGGGGAAACACCATATATTTT. As protein: CASSEQGGNTIYF.

J is TRBJ1-2 and V is TRBV5-1, with D unresolved. Trimming removed 3 bases at V and 4 bases at J, with 16 bases between. Germline CDR1 SGHRS, CDR2 YFSETQ. There are 15 residues in the CDR3. CDR3 loop: CASSSDGIPAYGYTF. For the CDR3, the DNA is TGCGCCAGCAGCTCGGACGGGATCCCAGCCTATGGCTACACCTTC.

In DNA form, the CDR3 reads TGTGCCAGCTCACCACTCGCCAGTAATAGCAATCAGCCCCAGCATTTT. Residues: CASSPLASNSNQPQHF. The V and J genes are TRBV18 and TRBJ1-5; no firm D call. CDR3 length equals 16 residues. V was shortened by 1 base and J by 0 bases, with 10 bases between the two germline ends. The germline gives CDR1 KGHSH, CDR2 LQKENI.

CDR3 DNA sequence: TGTGCCAGCAGCCTACTAGCGGGGAGCACAGATACGCAGTATTTT. This gives the protein CASSLLAGSTDTQYF. The chain carries TRBV6-4 and TRBJ2-3, with TRBD2 matching 10 bases. Losses at the gene ends were 6 bases for V and 0 bases for J; bases not matched to a gene: 3. CDR1 MRHNA and CDR2 SNTAGT come from the germline V gene. The CDR3 length is 15 residues.

In this sample, this clone turned up a few times. This chain links TRBV7-3 with TRBJ2-2; weak D call: TRBD1 (6 bases). The CDR3 has 16 residues. V dropped 1 base and J dropped 0 bases, with 9 bases sitting between them. Germline V gene sequence: CDR1 SGHTA, CDR2 FQGTGA. Written as DNA, the CDR3 is TGTGCCAGCAGCTTAAATCCAGGGGCGAACACCGGGGAGCTGTTTTTT. Its protein product is CASSLNPGANTGELFF.

V usage is TRBV27 and J usage is TRBJ1-1; weak D call: TRBD1 (5 bases). Germline V gives CDR1 MNHEY, CDR2 SMNVEV (reference sequence). Trimming removed 6 bases at V and 6 bases at J, with 11 bases between. The CDR3 totals 12 residues. The CDR3 loop is CASSLLGAEAFF. The DNA of the CDR3 is TGTGCCAGCAGCCTGCTGGGGGCTGAAGCTTTCTTT.

The chain joins TRBV6-5 to TRBJ1-2; D might be TRBD1 (5 bases). Germline-derived CDR1 and CDR2 are MNHEY and SVGAGI. V lost 0 bases to trimming and J lost 2 bases, with 10 bases between them. The CDR3 loop spans 15 amino acids. CDR3 residues: CASSYSGQGNYGYTF. The CDR3 DNA sequence: TGTGCCAGCAGTTACTCCGGGCAGGGCAACTATGGCTACACCTTC.